Listed below are T cell receptor beta chains from one sample, sequenced in a study of blood T cell repertoires in COVID-19. Assay used: immunoSEQ multiplex PCR; TCRdb lists only in-frame clones, some missing. This sample has 53,000 or so clones; about 76% occur once, and the top ten carry around 42%. What was sequenced was peripheral blood. These receptors were taken from a man in his 70s with active or convalescent COVID-19. CDR3s include the opening cysteine and the closing phenylalanine or tryptophan. Fields, in order: CDR3 protein, CDR3 DNA, V gene, D gene, J gene, clone size. The D gene is left open where the match is weak. Clone size appears in some rows only: once, few, many, or a class for an expanded clone.

CDR3: CATSLGLAGVNEQFF; DNA: TGTGCCACCAGCCTAGGACTAGCGGGGGTTAATGAGCAGTTCTTC; V: TRBV15; D: TRBD2; J: TRBJ2-1; size: .
CDR3: CASSIQQGLGGYTF; DNA: TGTGCCAGTAGTATCCAACAGGGGCTGGGAGGCTACACCTTC; V: TRBV19; D: TRBD1; J: TRBJ1-2; size: .
CDR3: CASSGLRTGTDTQYF; DNA: TGTGCCAGTAGTGGGCTCAGGACAGGGACAGATACGCAGTATTTT; V: TRBV19; D: TRBD1; J: TRBJ2-3; size: once
CDR3: CASSFSGTGKSYEQYF; DNA: TGTGCCAGCAGTTTCTCCGGGACAGGGAAATCCTACGAGCAGTACTTC; V: TRBV6-2/TRBV6-3; D: TRBD1; J: TRBJ2-7; size: .
CDR3: CASSLTTSDGYNEQFF; DNA: TGTGCCAGCAGCTTGACTACTAGCGACGGGTACAATGAGCAGTTCTTC; V: TRBV7-8; D: TRBD2; J: TRBJ2-1; size: .
CDR3: CASSLGAGTGNQETQYF; DNA: TGTGCCAGCAGCTTAGGGGCCGGGACAGGGAACCAAGAGACCCAGTACTTC; V: TRBV7-9; D: TRBD1; J: TRBJ2-5; size: .
CDR3: CASSPDGIETQYF; DNA: TGTGCCAGCAGCCCCGACGGGATAGAGACCCAGTACTTC; V: TRBV11-2; D: .; J: TRBJ2-5; size: .
CDR3: CASSSSLGSGGFF; DNA: TGTGCCAGCAGTTCGTCCCTGGGGTCAGGGGGTTTCTTT; V: TRBV6-5; D: TRBD1; J: TRBJ1-1; size: .
CDR3: CSVDGQNYGYTF; DNA: TGCAGCGTCGATGGACAGAACTATGGCTACACCTTC; V: TRBV29-1; D: .; J: TRBJ1-2; size: .
CDR3: CASSRGQRNTEAFF; DNA: TGTGCCAGCAGCCGAGGACAGAGGAACACTGAAGCTTTCTTT; V: TRBV11-1; D: .; J: TRBJ1-1; size: few
CDR3: CASSPTPGAYGYTF; DNA: TGTGCCAGCAGTCCAACCCCGGGAGCATATGGCTACACCTTC; V: TRBV11-3; D: .; J: TRBJ1-2; size: .
CDR3: CASSSLGAGFGNTIYF; DNA: TGTGCCAGCAGCTCCCTAGGGGCAGGGTTTGGAAACACCATATATTTT; V: TRBV7-6; D: .; J: TRBJ1-3; size: .
CDR3: CASSHWTGADQPQHF; DNA: TGTGCCAGCAGCCACTGGACAGGGGCAGATCAGCCCCAGCATTTT; V: TRBV16; D: TRBD1; J: TRBJ1-5; size: .
CDR3: CASSLSSGTGGHGYTF; DNA: TGTGCCAGCAGCTTATCCTCCGGGACAGGGGGCCATGGCTACACCTTC; V: TRBV7-2; D: TRBD1; J: TRBJ1-2; size: few
CDR3: CASSPDRGGEKLFF; DNA: TGTGCCAGCTCACCTGACAGGGGAGGAGAAAAACTGTTTTTT; V: TRBV18; D: TRBD1; J: TRBJ1-4; size: .
CDR3: CASSYGTVNTEAFF; DNA: TGTGCCAGCAGTTACGGGACAGTGAACACTGAAGCTTTCTTT; V: TRBV6-5; D: TRBD1; J: TRBJ1-1; size: .
CDR3: CASSPGTGVDYGYTF; DNA: TGTGCCAGCAGCCCCGGGACAGGGGTCGACTATGGCTACACCTTC; V: TRBV11-3; D: TRBD1; J: TRBJ1-2; size: .
CDR3: CASSLESPTGGFYGYTF; DNA: TGTGCCAGCAGCTTAGAAAGCCCCACAGGGGGCTTCTATGGCTACACCTTC; V: TRBV7-2; D: TRBD1; J: TRBJ1-2; size: .
CDR3: CAWSVWRGETQYF; DNA: TGTGCCTGGAGTGTCTGGAGAGGGGAGACCCAGTACTTC; V: TRBV30; D: .; J: TRBJ2-5; size: .
CDR3: CAISDNTDTQYF; DNA: TGTGCCATCAGTGACAACACAGATACGCAGTATTTT; V: TRBV10-3; D: .; J: TRBJ2-3; size: .
CDR3: CASSLLGENGGELFF; DNA: TGTGCCAGCAGCTTACTTGGGGAGAATGGCGGGGAGCTGTTTTTT; V: TRBV7-6; D: .; J: TRBJ2-2; size: .
CDR3: CASSLPTGGEEKLFF; DNA: TGTGCCAGCAGTTTACCGACCGGGGGTGAAGAAAAACTGTTTTTT; V: TRBV28; D: .; J: TRBJ1-4; size: .
CDR3: CASSLSPGIGEQYF; DNA: TGTGCCAGCAGTTTAAGCCCGGGAATTGGCGAGCAGTACTTC; V: TRBV27; D: .; J: TRBJ2-7; size: .
CDR3: CASGRDRSSYEQYF; DNA: TGTGCCAGCGGCCGGGACAGAAGTAGCTACGAGCAGTACTTC; V: TRBV6-5; D: TRBD1; J: TRBJ2-7; size: .
CDR3: CASSLGRNNEQFF; DNA: TGTGCCAGCAGCTTAGGTAGAAACAATGAGCAGTTCTTC; V: TRBV11-3; D: .; J: TRBJ2-1; size: .
CDR3: CASSLSAGATNEKLFF; DNA: TGTGCCAGCAGCTTATCCGCCGGTGCAACTAATGAAAAACTGTTTTTT; V: TRBV11-1; D: .; J: TRBJ1-4; size: .
CDR3: CASSLQGAAGTIYF; DNA: TGTGCCAGCAGTCTCCAAGGGGCGGCAGGCACCATATATTTT; V: TRBV2; D: .; J: TRBJ1-3; size: .
CDR3: CASSLYAENTEAFF; DNA: TGCGCCAGCAGCTTGTATGCGGAGAACACTGAAGCTTTCTTT; V: TRBV5-1; D: .; J: TRBJ1-1; size: .
CDR3: CSVARINTGELFF; DNA: TGCAGCGTTGCCAGGATTAACACCGGGGAGCTGTTTTTT; V: TRBV29-1; D: .; J: TRBJ2-2; size: .
CDR3: CASSPPGQGNVALHF; DNA: TGCGCCAGCAGCCCTCCGGGACAGGGTAATGTAGCCCTCCACTTT; V: TRBV5-1; D: TRBD1; J: TRBJ1-6; size: few
CDR3: CASSSRVLAGTYEQYF; DNA: TGTGCCAGCAGCTCCCGTGTTTTAGCGGGAACCTACGAGCAGTACTTC; V: TRBV7-2; D: TRBD2; J: TRBJ2-7; size: .
CDR3: CASSPSQGHGYTF; DNA: TGCGCCAGCAGCCCGTCCCAGGGGCATGGCTACACCTTC; V: TRBV5-1; D: .; J: TRBJ1-2; size: .
CDR3: CAISAGAGAAGYTF; DNA: TGTGCCATCAGTGCCGGGGCGGGGGCTGCTGGCTACACCTTC; V: TRBV10-3; D: .; J: TRBJ1-2; size: .
CDR3: CASSRIEEQPQHF; DNA: TGTGCCAGCAGTAGGATTGAGGAGCAGCCCCAGCATTTT; V: TRBV2; D: .; J: TRBJ1-5; size: .
CDR3: CASTLEGGIYNSPLHF; DNA: TGTGCCAGCACCTTGGAGGGGGGGATCTATAATTCACCCCTCCACTTT; V: TRBV2; D: .; J: TRBJ1-6; size: few
CDR3: CASSKEDTSGINNEQFF; DNA: TGTGCCAGCAGCAAAGAGGATACTAGCGGGATTAACAATGAGCAGTTCTTC; V: TRBV21-1; D: .; J: TRBJ2-1; size: once
CDR3: CASSLRTGAADNEKLFF; DNA: TGCGCCAGCAGCTTAAGGACAGGGGCAGCCGATAATGAAAAACTGTTTTTT; V: TRBV5-1; D: TRBD1; J: TRBJ1-4; size: few